This passage covers 20 T cell receptor beta chains from one sample sequenced in a study of PD-L1 blockade in urothelial cancer (dated by TCRdb to 2016 to 2017). The time point label on this specimen signifies: pretreatment peripheral blood. The library was produced with the immunoSEQ multiplex PCR assay. TCRdb limited this immuneACCESS table to in-frame rearrangements with V and J called. A share of clones is missing; checked studies link under half to unresolved V genes, and the rest is unexplained. The sample table holds fewer than 100,000 clones, of which around four fifths were seen once. Together, the top ten hold approximately 6.7% of the sample. The specimen comprised PBMCs, sampled around atezolizumab (anti-PD-L1) treatment. These receptors were collected from a man between 40 and 49 years old with urothelial cancer.

The rearrangement uses TRBV9 and TRBJ2-2; D is possibly TRBD2 (6 bases). The CDR3 is 15 residues long. V was shortened by 2 bases and J by 1 base, with 9 bases between the two germline ends. CDR1 and CDR2 (germline): SGDLS, YYNGEE. CDR3: CASSVEGGNTGELFF. The CDR3 DNA is TGTGCCAGCAGCGTCGAGGGAGGGAACACCGGGGAGCTGTTTTTT.

This sequence joins TRBV29-1 and TRBJ2-6; D is unresolved. This CDR3 comprises 14 residues. Looked up from germline, CDR1 is SQVTM and CDR2 is ANQGSEA. V shed 7 bases and J shed 1 base, with 11 bases lying between them. The CDR3 reads CSAFAGSGANVLTF. In DNA form, the CDR3 reads TGCAGCGCCTTCGCCGGTTCTGGGGCCAACGTCCTGACTTTC.

This clone appeared many times. The chain joins TRBV10-2 to TRBJ1-2; D is unclear. Per the germline V gene, CDR1 is WSHSY and CDR2 is SAAADI. Trimming removed 8 bases at V and 8 bases at J, with 9 bases between. This CDR3 has 10 residues. CDR3 sequence: CASLRGGYTF. The CDR3 DNA reads as TGCGCCAGCCTCCGAGGGGGCTACACCTTC.

As regards this clone: A read error may produce the germline difference seen at one junction end. This rearrangement joins TRBV7-2 to TRBJ2-5, with D perhaps matching TRBD2 (6 bases). Germline values: CDR1 SGHTA, CDR2 FQGNSA. This CDR3 contains 14 residues. Here the CDR3 DNA reads TGTGCCAGCCGCTTGGGGGGTGGCCAAGAGACCCAGTACTTC. It yields the protein CASRLGGGQETQYF.

The gene calls are TRBV5-1 and TRBJ2-5, with D tentatively TRBD1 (6 bases). The V gene's germline CDR1 is SGHRS and CDR2 YFSETQ. The CDR3 runs 16 residues. V lost 0 bases and J lost 1, with 13 bases in between. The CDR3 bases are TGCGCCAGCAGCTTGGAGGACCTAGGGGGCCAAGAGACCCAGTACTTC. Translating it yields CASSLEDLGGQETQYF.

J is TRBJ2-3 and V is TRBV15; 9 positions agree with TRBD2. This CDR3 contains 16 residues. The V gene's germline CDR1 is LNHNV and CDR2 YYDKDF (reference sequence). V gave up 0 bases and J gave up 2 bases; unmatched junction bases: 3. CDR3 nucleotides: TGTGCCACCAGCAGAGAACTAGCGGGCGTCACAGATACGCAGTATTTT. Translated, it gives CATSRELAGVTDTQYF.

As concerns this clone: A junction boundary mismatches the germline segment, possibly from a read error. The chain couples TRBV7-7 to TRBJ2-5; tentatively, D is TRBD1 (6 bases). The CDR3 is 14 residues long. Germline V gives CDR1 SSHAT, CDR2 FNYEAQ (reference sequence). The CDR3 region is CASSPDRSVETQYF. In DNA form, the CDR3 reads TGTGCTAGCAGCCCGGACAGATCCGTAGAGACCCAGTACTTC.

V gene TRBV6-5 combines with J gene TRBJ2-2; 8 bases line up with TRBD1. V lost 6 bases to trimming and J lost 6 bases; unmatched junction nucleotides: 3. In germline, CDR1 is MNHEY, CDR2 SVGAGI. The CDR3 extends over 13 amino acids. DNA for the CDR3: TGTGCCAGCAGGACAGGGGCCCCCGGGGAGCTGTTTTTT. This codes for CASRTGAPGELFF.

This clone was seen a handful of times. V usage is TRBV9 and J usage is TRBJ2-1, with D possibly matching TRBD2 (5 bases). Germline CDR1 reads SGDLS; CDR2 reads YYNGEE. The CDR3 has 14 residues. Trimming cost V 3 bases and J 2 bases, with 9 bases left between them. CDR3 DNA sequence: TGTGCCAGCAGCGCCGGGAATACCTACAATGAGCAGTTCTTC. Protein: CASSAGNTYNEQFF.

V and J are TRBV19 and TRBJ1-1; D is perhaps TRBD1 (6 bases). Germline CDR1 reads LNHDA; CDR2 reads SQIVND (reference sequence). The germline V and J ends were trimmed by 9 bases and 3 bases, with 17 bases remaining between them. CDR3 length: 14 residues. CDR3 sequence reads: CARTGGGRDTEAFF. CDR3 nucleotides: TGTGCCAGGACCGGGGGGGGGCGCGACACTGAAGCTTTCTTT. The whole variable domain, filled in from reference TRBV19 and TRBJ1-1, reads DGGITQSPKYLFRKEGQNVTLSCEQNLNHDAMYWYRQDPGQGLRLIYYSQIVNDFQKGDIAEGYSVSREKKESFPLTVTSAQKNPTAFYLCARTGGGRDTEAFFGQGTRLTVV.

The V call is TRBV15, the J call TRBJ2-3, with 7 bases aligning to TRBD1. The CDR3 covers 15 residues. Per germline, CDR1 LNHNV and CDR2 YYDKDF (reference sequence). Trimming cost V 5 bases and J 0 bases; bases outside gene matches: 5. The CDR3 loop reads CATSVDRPSTDTQYF. The DNA for the CDR3 is TGTGCCACCAGCGTGGACAGGCCTAGCACAGATACGCAGTATTTT.

The V gene is TRBV28, the J gene TRBJ2-2; D is unclear. V was trimmed by 5 bases and J by 7 bases, leaving 8 bases between them. CDR1 and CDR2 (germline): MDHEN, SYDVKM. The CDR3 runs to 12 residues. CDR3: CASSKQSGELFF. CDR3 bases: TGTGCCAGCAGTAAACAGAGCGGGGAGCTGTTTTTT.

This chain uses TRBV7-9 with TRBJ1-5; no definite D call. In germline, CDR1 is SEHNR, CDR2 FQNEAQ (reference sequence). V lost 4 bases and J 5 bases, leaving 6 bases between the germline ends. The CDR3 is 12 residues long. The CDR3: CASSSRHQPQHF. The CDR3 bases are TGTGCCAGCAGCTCGAGGCATCAGCCCCAGCATTTT.

The chain has TRBV4-1 and TRBJ2-1, with D tentatively TRBD1 (5 bases). The CDR3 contains 14 residues. CDR1 and CDR2 from the germline V gene are MGHRA and YSYEKL. V was trimmed by 0 bases and J by 11 bases, leaving 14 bases between them. The CDR3 DNA is TGCGCCAGCAGCCAAGATTTAGGGGTCGGAAAGCAGTTCTTC. It encodes CASSQDLGVGKQFF.

V and J are TRBV4-1 and TRBJ2-1; D is unclear. Trimming cost V 0 bases and J 6 bases, with 6 bases left between them. CDR1 is MGHRA and CDR2 is YSYEKL in the germline V gene. This CDR3 spans 13 amino acids. DNA for the CDR3: TGCGCCAGCAGCCAAGAATCTAGCAATGAGCAGTTCTTC. Translation: CASSQESSNEQFF.

The J gene is TRBJ2-1, the V gene TRBV4-2; TRBD2 agrees at 8 bases. The length of the CDR3 is 16 residues. The germline V gene encodes CDR1 LGHNA and CDR2 YNFKEQ. J lost 0 bases, V lost 4 bases, and 5 bases had no gene match. CDR3 amino acids: CASSPLGTSSYNEQFF. The CDR3 DNA reads TGTGCCAGCAGCCCCCTGGGGACTAGCTCCTACAATGAGCAGTTCTTC.

The V gene is TRBV5-1, the J gene TRBJ2-3; possibly TRBD2 for D (5 bases). This CDR3 region has 16 residues. V was clipped by 0 bases and J by 4 bases, with 15 bases between them. Germline values: CDR1 SGHRS, CDR2 YFSETQ. The CDR3 sequence is CASSLEAPGFADTQYF. CDR3 nucleotide sequence: TGCGCCAGCAGCTTGGAGGCCCCGGGGTTTGCAGATACGCAGTATTTT.

Written as DNA, the CDR3 is TGTGCCAGCAGGGGACTAGCGGACTTCAATGAGCAGTTCTTC. Translation: CASRGLADFNEQFF. This chain uses TRBV28 with TRBJ2-1, with 11 bases that match TRBD2. The CDR3 loop spans 14 amino acids. J was trimmed by 6 bases and V by 6 bases; bases with no gene match: 4. Germline V gene sequence: CDR1 MDHEN, CDR2 SYDVKM. Full variable domain (rest looked up from reference TRBV28 and TRBJ2-1): DVKVTQSSRYLVKRTGEKVFLECVQDMDHENMFWYRQDPGLGLRLIYFSYDVKMKEKGDIPEGYSVSREKKERFSLILESASTNQTSMYLCASRGLADFNEQFFGPGTRLTVL.

CDR3 sequence: CASSQEDTDTQYF. The DNA of the CDR3 is TGTGCCAGCAGCCAAGAGGATACAGATACGCAGTATTTT. This chain uses TRBV6-4 with TRBJ2-3; D uncertain. The CDR3 consists of 13 residues. CDR1 and CDR2 (germline): MRHNA, SNTAGT. V lost 6 bases and J 3 bases, leaving 10 bases between the germline ends.

The CDR3 DNA reads as TGCGCCAGCAGCTTGGTGGTTGCAGGCATGAACACTGAAGCTTTCTTT. This sequence encodes CASSLVVAGMNTEAFF. The V and J genes are TRBV5-1 and TRBJ1-1, with D unclear. Deletions cut 0 bases from V and 0 bases from J, with 12 bases between. From germline, CDR1 is SGHRS and CDR2 YFSETQ. The CDR3 contains 16 residues.